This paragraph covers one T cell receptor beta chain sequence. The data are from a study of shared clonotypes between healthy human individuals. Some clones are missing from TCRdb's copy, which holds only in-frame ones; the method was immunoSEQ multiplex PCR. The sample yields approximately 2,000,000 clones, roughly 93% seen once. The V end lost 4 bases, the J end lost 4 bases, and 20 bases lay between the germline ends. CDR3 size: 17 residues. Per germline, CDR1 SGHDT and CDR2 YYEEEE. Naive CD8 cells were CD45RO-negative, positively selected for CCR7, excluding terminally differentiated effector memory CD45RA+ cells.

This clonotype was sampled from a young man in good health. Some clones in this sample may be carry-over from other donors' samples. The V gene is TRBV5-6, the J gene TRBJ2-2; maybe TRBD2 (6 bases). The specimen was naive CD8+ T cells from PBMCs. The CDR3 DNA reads TGTGCCAGCAGCGCACCCATCGGGGGAGGATCCACCGGGGAGCTGTTTTTT. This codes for CASSAPIGGGSTGELFF.